This entry describes one T cell receptor beta chain. The sample is drawn from a study of blood T cells in healthy people across ages. This CDR3 comprises 14 residues. Trimming took 1 base from V and 7 from J; bases not matched to a gene: 6. The germline V gene has CDR1 DFQATT and CDR2 SNEGSKA (reference sequence). Isolation of PBMCs gave at least 6 million cells per sample. A second about 6 to 12 cycle PCR used barcoded and J-beta primers. MiXCR, run by TCRdb on the 5' RACE reads, gives a single entry per CDR3 protein. The table shows some 800,000 distinct CDR3 sequences, with around 25% occurring only once. This sample also belongs to another study, concerning T cells of mothers and their children.

Sequenced input: blood. The chain employs TRBV20-1 and TRBJ2-5, with 10 positions matching TRBD2. This clonotype originated in a boy between 10 and 17 years old in good health. CDR3 in DNA: TGCAGTGCTAGAGGGGTGGCTAGCGGGGGGACCCAGTACTTC. This translates into CSARGVASGGTQYF.